This TCR beta chain is drawn from a study of blood T cell repertoires in COVID-19 (dated by TCRdb to about 2020). For the study in its entirety: Samples from collaborators originated in the United States, Italy and Spain and spanned both the acute and convalescent phases of COVID-19. The prospective study material was composed of cDNA or gDNA derived from T cells, B-cell-depleted T cells, or PBMCs. Subjects who had been exposed to COVID-19, were actively infected with it, or had recovered from it provided the deeply sampled blood TCRbeta repertoires that made up the dataset. The repertoires were released in a freely available public database meant as a resource for research on the immune response to SARS-CoV-2. Samples were obtained from the ongoing ImmuneRACE study (first 160 participants) and from over a thousand subjects provided by 6 global collaborators. The sample metadata nearly always contained a de-identified subject ID, COVID-19 status, age in years and sex. HLA class I and class II types, where available, came from metadata supplied by the sample provider rather than from assay-based typing. Here is what the overall study found, with its caveats: The quantity of clinical and demographic metadata differed by source and by participant and was supplied without curation.

The immunoSEQ Assay, a bias-controlled multiplex PCR, was used to amplify TCRbeta CDR3 regions from genomic DNA. From the authors' description of their analysis: The number of nucleated cells in each sample was estimated from the amplification of reference gene primers within the assay. To quantify the absolute abundance of each unique TCRbeta CDR3 rearrangement, sequence reads were collapsed and filtered. Productive Simpson clonality was computed per sample as the square root of Simpson's diversity index over productive rearrangements. TCRdb limited this immuneACCESS table to in-frame rearrangements with V and J called. A share of clones is missing; checked studies link under half to unresolved V genes, and the rest is unexplained. The V and J calls and clone size are taken from that table; D and trimming were inferred from the DNA. The sample table records tens of thousands of clones; approximately 80% of these occur just once. The ten largest clones add up to more than 12% of the sample.

V lost 4 bases and J lost 3 bases, and the count of bases not matched to a germline gene is 7. In the germline V gene (reference sequence), CDR1 corresponds to LNHDA and CDR2 to SQIVND. Inclusive of the bounding cysteine and phenylalanine, the CDR3 is 15 residues long. The DNA shown is the 45-base CDR3, in frame from base 1. In Seattle, one collaborating source enrolled patients while the infection was active and tracked those patients longitudinally over the course of disease. Whole blood was collected in K2EDTA tubes by collaborating institutions according to the institutions' own protocols. For TCRbeta analysis, collaborators shipped samples as frozen whole blood, isolated PBMCs, or DNA extracted from either of those sample types. Regarding this clone: No antigen is known for it. There are no base qualities to consult, and no much larger clone falls within one base.

The source of this sequence is a man in his 60s with COVID-19, enrolled during active disease. The sequence is built from TRBV19 and TRBJ2-3, with 7 bases matching TRBD2. Sequencing used peripheral blood. The sequenced DNA is TGTGCCAGTAGTAGCGGGAGAACGGGGACAGATACGCAGTATTTT. This gives the protein CASSSGRTGTDTQYF.